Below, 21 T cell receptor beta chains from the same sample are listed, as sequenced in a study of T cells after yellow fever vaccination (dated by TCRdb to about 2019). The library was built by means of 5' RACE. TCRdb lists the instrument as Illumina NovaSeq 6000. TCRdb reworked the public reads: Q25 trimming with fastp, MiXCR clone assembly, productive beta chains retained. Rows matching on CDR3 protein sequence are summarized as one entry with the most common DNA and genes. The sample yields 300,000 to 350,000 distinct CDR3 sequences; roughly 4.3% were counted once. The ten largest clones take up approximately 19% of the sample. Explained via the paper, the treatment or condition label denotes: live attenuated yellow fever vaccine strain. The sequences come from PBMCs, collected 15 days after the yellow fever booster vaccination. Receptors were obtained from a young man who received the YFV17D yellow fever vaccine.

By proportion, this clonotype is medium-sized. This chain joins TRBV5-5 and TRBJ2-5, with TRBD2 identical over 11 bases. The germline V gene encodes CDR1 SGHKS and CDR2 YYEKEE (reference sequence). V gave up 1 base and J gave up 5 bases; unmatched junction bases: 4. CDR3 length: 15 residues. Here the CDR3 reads CASSLNSGGAETQYF. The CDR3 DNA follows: TGTGCCAGCAGCTTGAATAGCGGGGGGGCCGAGACCCAGTACTTC. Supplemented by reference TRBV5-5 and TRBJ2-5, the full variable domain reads DAGVTQSPTHLIKTRGQQVTLRCSPISGHKSVSWYQQVLGQGPQFIFQYYEKEERGRGNFPDRFSARQFPNYSSELNVNALLLGDSALYLCASSLNSGGAETQYFGPGTRLLVL.

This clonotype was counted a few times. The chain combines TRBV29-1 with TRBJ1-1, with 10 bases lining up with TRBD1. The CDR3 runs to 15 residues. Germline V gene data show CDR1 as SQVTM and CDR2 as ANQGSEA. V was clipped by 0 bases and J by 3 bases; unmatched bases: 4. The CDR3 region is CSVEDGTGADTEAFF. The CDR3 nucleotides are TGCAGCGTTGAAGACGGGACAGGGGCGGACACTGAAGCTTTCTTT.

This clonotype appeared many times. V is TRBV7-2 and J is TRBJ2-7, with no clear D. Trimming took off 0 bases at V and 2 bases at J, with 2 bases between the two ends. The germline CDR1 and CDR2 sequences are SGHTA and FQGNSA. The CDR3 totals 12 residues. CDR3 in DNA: TGTGCCAGCAGCTTAGCCCCCTACGAGCAGTACTTC. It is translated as CASSLAPYEQYF. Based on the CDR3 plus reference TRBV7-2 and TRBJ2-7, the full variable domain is GAGVSQSPSNKVTEKGKDVELRCDPISGHTALYWYRQSLGQGLEFLIYFQGNSAPDKSGLPSDRFSAERTGGSVSTLTIQRTQQEDSAVYLCASSLAPYEQYFGPGTRLTVT.

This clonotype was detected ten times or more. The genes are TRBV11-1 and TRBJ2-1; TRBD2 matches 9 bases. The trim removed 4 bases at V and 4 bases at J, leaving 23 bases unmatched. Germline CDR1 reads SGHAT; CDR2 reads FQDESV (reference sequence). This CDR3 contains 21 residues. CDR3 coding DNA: TGTGCCAGCAGCTCACCAAGGCCCGGGACAGATCTAGCGGGGACTTACAATGAGCAGTTCTTC. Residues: CASSSPRPGTDLAGTYNEQFF. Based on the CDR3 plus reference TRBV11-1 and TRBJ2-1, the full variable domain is EAEVAQSPRYKITEKSQAVAFWCDPISGHATLYWYRQILGQGPELLVQFQDESVVDDSQLPKDRFSAERLKGVDSTLKIQPAELGDSAMYLCASSSPRPGTDLAGTYNEQFFGPGTRLTVL.

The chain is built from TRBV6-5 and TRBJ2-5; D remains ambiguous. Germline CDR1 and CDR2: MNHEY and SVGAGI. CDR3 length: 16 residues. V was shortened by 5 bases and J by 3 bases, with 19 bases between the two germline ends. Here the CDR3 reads CASSDSTFVREETQYF. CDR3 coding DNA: TGTGCCAGCAGTGATTCGACCTTCGTCCGGGAAGAGACCCAGTACTTC.

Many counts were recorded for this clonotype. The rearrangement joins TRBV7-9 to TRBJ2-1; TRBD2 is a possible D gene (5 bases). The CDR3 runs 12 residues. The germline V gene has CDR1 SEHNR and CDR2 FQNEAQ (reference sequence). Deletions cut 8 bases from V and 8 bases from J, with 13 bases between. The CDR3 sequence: CASRREGDEQFF. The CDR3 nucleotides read TGTGCCAGCCGCAGAGAGGGTGATGAGCAGTTCTTC.

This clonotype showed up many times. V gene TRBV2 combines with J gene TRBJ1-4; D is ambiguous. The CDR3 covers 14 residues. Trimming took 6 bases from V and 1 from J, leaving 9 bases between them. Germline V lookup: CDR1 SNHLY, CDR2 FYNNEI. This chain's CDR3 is CASRIWRTNEKLFF. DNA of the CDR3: TGTGCCAGCAGGATCTGGAGAACTAATGAAAAACTGTTTTTT. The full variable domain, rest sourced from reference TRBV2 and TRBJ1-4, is EPEVTQTPSHQVTQMGQEVILRCVPISNHLYFYWYRQILGQKVEFLVSFYNNEISEKSEIFDDQFSVERPDGSNFTLKIRSTKLEDSAMYFCASRIWRTNEKLFFGSGTQLSVL.

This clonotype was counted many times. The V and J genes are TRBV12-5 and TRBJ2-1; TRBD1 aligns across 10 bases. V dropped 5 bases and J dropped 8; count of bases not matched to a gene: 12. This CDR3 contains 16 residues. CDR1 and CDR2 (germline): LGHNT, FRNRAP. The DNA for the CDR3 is TGTGCTAGTGGTCCATGGGACAGGGGTATTCTGGATGAGCAGTTCTTC. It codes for CASGPWDRGILDEQFF.

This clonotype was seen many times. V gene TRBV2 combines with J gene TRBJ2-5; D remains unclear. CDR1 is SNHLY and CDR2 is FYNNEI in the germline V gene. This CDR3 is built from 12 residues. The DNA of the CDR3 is TGTGCGAACTGGAACCGGGAAGAGACCCAGTACTTC. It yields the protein CANWNREETQYF.

CDR3 loop: CSARVPGWDRGYGYTF. CDR3 nucleotide sequence: TGCAGTGCTAGAGTTCCGGGGTGGGACAGGGGCTATGGCTACACCTTC. V is TRBV20-1 and J is TRBJ1-2; TRBD1 matches at 10 bases. This CDR3 is built from 16 residues. Germline V gives CDR1 DFQATT, CDR2 SNEGSKA (reference sequence). V shed 1 base, J shed 4 bases, and the junction held 9 bases outside the gene matches.

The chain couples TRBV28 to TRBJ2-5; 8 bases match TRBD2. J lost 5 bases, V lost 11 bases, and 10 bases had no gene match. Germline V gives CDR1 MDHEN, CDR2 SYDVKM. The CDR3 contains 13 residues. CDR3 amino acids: CAVQRGGGETQYF. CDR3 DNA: TGTGCCGTCCAACGGGGCGGGGGGGAGACCCAGTACTTC. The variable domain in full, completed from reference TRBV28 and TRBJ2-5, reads DVKVTQSSRYLVKRTGEKVFLECVQDMDHENMFWYRQDPGLGLRLIYFSYDVKMKEKGDIPEGYSVSREKKERFSLILESASTNQTSMYLCAVQRGGGETQYFGPGTRLLVL.

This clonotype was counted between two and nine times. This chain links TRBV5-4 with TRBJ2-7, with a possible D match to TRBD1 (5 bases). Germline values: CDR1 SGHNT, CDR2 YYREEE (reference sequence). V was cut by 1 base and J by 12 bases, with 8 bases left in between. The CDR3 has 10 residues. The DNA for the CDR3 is TGTGCCAGCAGCTTGCGACAGCCGTACTTC. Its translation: CASSLRQPYF.

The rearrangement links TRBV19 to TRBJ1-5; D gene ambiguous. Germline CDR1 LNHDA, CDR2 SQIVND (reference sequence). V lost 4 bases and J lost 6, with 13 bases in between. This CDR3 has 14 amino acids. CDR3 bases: TGTGCCAGTAGTACGCTCGGAGGCAGTCAGCCCCAGCATTTT. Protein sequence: CASSTLGGSQPQHF.

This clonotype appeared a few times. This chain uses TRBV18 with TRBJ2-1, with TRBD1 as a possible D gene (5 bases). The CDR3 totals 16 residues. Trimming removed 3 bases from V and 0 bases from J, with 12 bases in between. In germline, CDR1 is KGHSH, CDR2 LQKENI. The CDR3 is CASSPIQVSSYNEQFF. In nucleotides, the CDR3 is TGTGCCAGCTCACCGATACAGGTCAGCTCCTACAATGAGCAGTTCTTC.

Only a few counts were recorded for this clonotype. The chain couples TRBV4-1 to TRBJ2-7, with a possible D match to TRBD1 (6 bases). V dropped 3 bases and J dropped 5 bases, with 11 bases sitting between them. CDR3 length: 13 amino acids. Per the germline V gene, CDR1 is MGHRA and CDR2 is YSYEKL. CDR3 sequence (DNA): TGCGCCAGCAGCCATCAACAGGGCGACGAGCAGTACGTC. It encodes CASSHQQGDEQYV.

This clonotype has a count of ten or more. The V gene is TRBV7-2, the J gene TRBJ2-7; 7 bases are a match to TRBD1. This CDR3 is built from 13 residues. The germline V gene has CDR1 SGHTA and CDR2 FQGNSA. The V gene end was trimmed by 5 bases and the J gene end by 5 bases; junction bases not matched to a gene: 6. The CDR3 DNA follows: TGTGCCAGCAGCAAACCCGACAGGGACGAGCAGTACTTC. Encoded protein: CASSKPDRDEQYF. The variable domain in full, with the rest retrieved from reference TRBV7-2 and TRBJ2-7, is GAGVSQSPSNKVTEKGKDVELRCDPISGHTALYWYRQSLGQGLEFLIYFQGNSAPDKSGLPSDRFSAERTGGSVSTLTIQRTQQEDSAVYLCASSKPDRDEQYFGPGTRLTVT.

CDR3 nucleotide sequence: TGTGCCAGCCGTAATCCTCTAGCGGGGGTTGGCGGAAATACGCAGTATTTT. This sequence encodes CASRNPLAGVGGNTQYF. This rearrangement joins TRBV6-5 to TRBJ2-3; 10 bases are shared with TRBD2. V lost 8 bases, J lost 7 bases, and 18 bases stayed unmatched. CDR1 is MNHEY and CDR2 is SVGAGI in the germline V gene. This CDR3 contains 17 residues.

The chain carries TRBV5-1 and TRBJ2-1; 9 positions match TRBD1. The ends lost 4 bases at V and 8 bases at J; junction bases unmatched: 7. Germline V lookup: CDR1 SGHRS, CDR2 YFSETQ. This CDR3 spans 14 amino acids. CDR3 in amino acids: CASSLDRGIDEQFF. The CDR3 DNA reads TGCGCCAGCAGCCTGGACAGGGGAATCGATGAGCAGTTCTTC.

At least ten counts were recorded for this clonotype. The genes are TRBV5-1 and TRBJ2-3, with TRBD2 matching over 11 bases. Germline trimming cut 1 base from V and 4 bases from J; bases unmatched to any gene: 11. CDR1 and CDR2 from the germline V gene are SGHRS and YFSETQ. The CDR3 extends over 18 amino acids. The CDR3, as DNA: TGCGCCAGCAGCTTGAGGGCTAGCGGGGGGCTAGGACCAGATACGCAGTATTTT. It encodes CASSLRASGGLGPDTQYF. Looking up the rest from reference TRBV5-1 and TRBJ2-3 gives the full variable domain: KAGVTQTPRYLIKTRGQQVTLSCSPISGHRSVSWYQQTPGQGLQFLFEYFSETQRNKGNFPGRFSGRQFSNSRSEMNVSTLELGDSALYLCASSLRASGGLGPDTQYFGPGTRLTVL.

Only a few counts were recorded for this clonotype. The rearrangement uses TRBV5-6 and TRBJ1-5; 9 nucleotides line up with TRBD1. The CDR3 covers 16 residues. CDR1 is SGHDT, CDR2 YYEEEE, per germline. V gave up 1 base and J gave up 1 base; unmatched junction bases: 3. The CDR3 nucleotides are TGTGCCAGCAGCTTGACAGGGGGCGGAAGCAATCAGCCCCAGCATTTT. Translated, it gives CASSLTGGGSNQPQHF.

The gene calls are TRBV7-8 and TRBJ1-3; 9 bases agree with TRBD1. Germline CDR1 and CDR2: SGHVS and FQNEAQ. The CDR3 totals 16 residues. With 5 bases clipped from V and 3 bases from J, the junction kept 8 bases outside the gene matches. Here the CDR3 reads CASSPSQGARGNTIYF. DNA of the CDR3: TGTGCCAGCAGCCCCTCACAGGGGGCCCGTGGAAACACCATATATTTT.